Listed below are T cell receptor beta chains from one sample, sequenced in a study of radiotherapy plus CTLA-4 blockade in lung cancer. Measured with immunoSEQ multiplex PCR; TCRdb has only the in-frame clones, and not every one. Altogether about 45,000 clones are present, about 63% being singletons, with the ten largest covering about a fifth. The source material was peripheral blood, sampled from a patient treated with radiotherapy plus ipilimumab. Source of these receptors: a human donor with non-small cell lung cancer who had a partial response to radiotherapy plus ipilimumab. CDR3s include the opening cysteine and the closing phenylalanine or tryptophan. Fields, in order: clone size, J gene, D gene, V gene, CDR3 protein, CDR3 DNA. A D gene is named only where the DNA matches it firmly. Only some rows state a clone size, as once, few, many or a class for expanded clones.

size: few; J: TRBJ1-2; D: NA; V: TRBV21-1; CDR3: CASSKGGADYGYTF; DNA: TGTGCCAGCAGCAAAGGGGGAGCGGACTATGGCTACACCTTC
size: NA; J: TRBJ1-5; D: NA; V: TRBV7-2; CDR3: CASSLLSAGGSQPQHF; DNA: TGTGCCAGCAGCTTATTATCAGCGGGAGGAAGTCAGCCCCAGCATTTT
size: NA; J: TRBJ2-5; D: TRBD2; V: TRBV5-5; CDR3: CASSSIAGGQETQYF; DNA: TGTGCCAGCAGCTCCATAGCGGGAGGCCAAGAGACCCAGTACTTC
size: medium-sized; J: TRBJ2-5; D: NA; V: TRBV18; CDR3: CASSLEELATQYF; DNA: TGTGCCAGCTCACTGGAGGAGCTTGCGACCCAGTACTTC
size: NA; J: TRBJ2-2; D: NA; V: TRBV7-9; CDR3: CASSFSGTLNTGELFF; DNA: TGTGCCAGCAGCTTCTCCGGGACACTGAACACCGGGGAGCTGTTTTTT
size: few; J: TRBJ1-5; D: TRBD1; V: TRBV6-1; CDR3: CASTGQVNQPQHF; DNA: TGTGCCAGCACGGGACAGGTCAATCAGCCCCAGCATTTT
size: NA; J: TRBJ2-3; D: TRBD1; V: TRBV7-8; CDR3: CASRGPDRVAPSTDTQYF; DNA: TGTGCCAGCAGGGGCCCAGACAGGGTGGCACCTAGCACAGATACGCAGTATTTT
size: NA; J: TRBJ1-1; D: NA; V: TRBV7-2; CDR3: CASSLAETGNTEAFF; DNA: TGTGCCAGCAGCTTAGCCGAGACAGGGAACACTGAAGCTTTCTTT
size: NA; J: TRBJ2-3; D: NA; V: TRBV11-2; CDR3: CASSLYGTRRNGYF; DNA: TGTGCCAGCAGCTTATACGGTACTCGCCGTAATGGGTATTTT
size: few; J: TRBJ1-3; D: NA; V: TRBV7-2; CDR3: CASSRTLEGNTIYF; DNA: TGTGCCAGCAGCCGAACACTGGAGGGAAACACCATATATTTT
size: NA; J: TRBJ2-1; D: NA; V: TRBV30; CDR3: CAWTGSSEDAFF; DNA: TGTGCCTGGACTGGGAGCTCGGAGGACGCGTTCTTC
size: NA; J: TRBJ1-2; D: NA; V: TRBV2; CDR3: CASSDEYYGYTF; DNA: TGTGCCAGCAGTGACGAGTACTATGGCTACACCTTC
size: NA; J: TRBJ2-5; D: NA; V: TRBV6-5; CDR3: CASSYGPTSFQETQYF; DNA: TGTGCCAGCAGTTATGGGCCAACTAGTTTCCAAGAGACCCAGTACTTC
size: NA; J: TRBJ2-2; D: TRBD2; V: TRBV7-3; CDR3: CASSLKVAGAGPNTGELFF; DNA: TGTGCCAGCAGCTTAAAGGTGGCAGGAGCGGGGCCGAACACCGGGGAGCTGTTTTTT
size: NA; J: TRBJ2-3; D: NA; V: TRBV9; CDR3: CASSVGQLTDTQYF; DNA: TGTGCCAGCAGCGTTGGACAGCTCACAGATACGCAGTATTTT
size: few; J: TRBJ1-5; D: NA; V: TRBV18; CDR3: CASSPEVNSNQPQHF; DNA: TGTGCCAGCTCACCGGAGGTTAATAGCAATCAGCCCCAGCATTTT
size: NA; J: TRBJ2-7; D: NA; V: TRBV7-2; CDR3: CASSLPTGNSYEQYF; DNA: TGTGCCAGCAGCCTCCCGACAGGTAACTCCTACGAGCAGTACTTC
size: few; J: TRBJ1-5; D: NA; V: TRBV10-2; CDR3: CASGLGSNQPQHF; DNA: TGCGCCAGCGGGCTTGGGAGCAATCAGCCCCAGCATTTT
size: NA; J: TRBJ1-6; D: NA; V: TRBV7-9; CDR3: CASSFQDNSPLHF; DNA: TGTGCCAGCAGCTTTCAGGATAATTCACCCCTCCACTTT
size: NA; J: TRBJ1-2; D: NA; V: TRBV6-1; CDR3: CASSEGFWGANYGYTF; DNA: TGTGCCAGCAGTGAAGGGTTCTGGGGGGCTAACTATGGCTACACCTTC
size: NA; J: TRBJ1-4; D: TRBD1; V: TRBV2; CDR3: CASSLQGKANEKLFF; DNA: TGTGCCAGCAGCCTACAGGGGAAAGCTAATGAAAAACTGTTTTTT
size: NA; J: TRBJ2-7; D: TRBD1; V: TRBV2; CDR3: CAGGQDNYEQYF; DNA: TGTGCCGGGGGACAGGATAACTACGAGCAGTACTTC
size: NA; J: TRBJ2-7; D: NA; V: TRBV9; CDR3: CASSVDDNYEQYF; DNA: TGTGCCAGCAGCGTGGATGATAACTACGAGCAGTACTTC
size: NA; J: TRBJ1-2; D: NA; V: TRBV11-2; CDR3: CASSLASGALYGYTF; DNA: TGTGCCAGCAGCTTAGCTTCAGGGGCCCTCTATGGCTACACCTTC
size: NA; J: TRBJ2-3; D: NA; V: TRBV11-3; CDR3: CASSRGNTDTQYF; DNA: TGTGCCAGCAGCAGGGGGAACACAGATACGCAGTATTTT
size: NA; J: TRBJ1-4; D: NA; V: TRBV7-8; CDR3: CASSLEAGHGSEKLFF; DNA: TGTGCCAGCAGCTTAGAAGCAGGGCATGGTAGTGAAAAACTGTTTTTT